This is a list of T cell receptor beta chains from one sample in a study of beta chain features in type 1 diabetes. The data were produced by immunoSEQ multiplex PCR, yet TCRdb's version contains in-frame clones alone and is incomplete. The data show hundreds of thousands of clones, around 15% seen once. Specimen: naive CD4+ T cells from blood. These receptors were taken from a man between 18 and 35 years old with type 1 diabetes. Each CDR3 is given without its conserved first and last residue. Expanded clones get a size class; other rows say once, few or many, or leave the size out.

v_call	j_call	clone_size	cdr3_aa
TRBV29-1	TRBJ2-5	few	SAGDRDSSREQY
TRBV30	TRBJ1-2	few	AWSAGQGLYGYT
TRBV12-5	TRBJ1-1	NA	ASGLGEVAF
TRBV29-1	TRBJ1-4	NA	SVGYQGEKLF
TRBV4-3	TRBJ1-4	few	ASSQPYRGQSREKLF
TRBV25-1	TRBJ1-2	NA	ASSQGADYGYT
TRBV23-1	TRBJ2-3	many	ASSRCGTGDTQY
TRBV18	TRBJ2-1	NA	ASSPFGGAGTAYNEQF
TRBV4-2	TRBJ2-5	NA	ASSQAGRASGNQETQY
TRBV6-4	TRBJ1-6	few	ASSDSGTGRSPLH
TRBV27	TRBJ2-6	NA	ASSLSGVSGANVLT